This TCR beta chain stems from a study of CD8+ T cells in alopecia areata. Study-wide points: Clonality was higher in lesional than normal scalp, especially in alopecia totalis/universalis.

Germline CDR1 and CDR2: NSHNY and SYGAGN. The CDR3 totals 15 residues. cDNA prepared by RNA extraction and subsequent reverse transcription served as the template for sequencing. TCRdb's copy holds only in-frame clones and misses some; the assay was immunoSEQ multiplex PCR. This repertoire lists over 250,000 clones without singletons; about 1.1% sits in the top ten. Regarding this clone: Its target is not known. Gene names are the mouse ones. Coverage ceases 4 residues before the CDR3 finishes, and the germline J gene fills in the end. The sample has other DNA sequences that encode this CDR3 too.

CD4, CD8alpha, NKG2D, NKG2ACE and other markers were used to sort pooled cutaneous lymph node cells. The sequenced sample was CD4+ T cells sorted from a lymph node. This clonotype was obtained from a C3H/HeJ mouse with alopecia areata. This strain has MHC haplotype H2-k. This sequence joins TRBV13-1 and TRBJ2-5, with 12 bases aligning to TRBD2. The CDR3 protein is CASSDGLGGRDTQYF. The sequenced CDR3 bases are TGTGCCAGCAGTGATGGACTGGGGGGGCGAGAC.